The rows below give T cell receptor beta chains drawn from one sample of a study of radiotherapy plus CTLA-4 blockade in lung cancer. Produced via immunoSEQ multiplex PCR; TCRdb's table is partial and in-frame only. Here the sample spans 50,000 to 65,000 clones, about four fifths being singletons. Sequencing used peripheral blood, obtained from a patient treated with radiotherapy plus ipilimumab. These TCRs come from a human donor with non-small cell lung cancer who had a complete response to radiotherapy plus ipilimumab. Each CDR3 is given with its conserved first and last residue. Fields, in order: clone size, V gene, J gene, D gene, CDR3 DNA, CDR3 protein. D genes are given only for firm matches. Size is stated for part of the rows, as once, few or many counts, or as a class when the clone is expanded.

>.|TRBV19|TRBJ1-1|TRBD1
TGTGCCAGTAAGGACGACAGGGCAAGCACTGAAGCTTTCTTT
CASKDDRASTEAFF
>few|TRBV7-2|TRBJ2-3|.
TGTGCCAGCAGCTTAGTTGCGCGGTTACTCACAGATACGCAGTATTTT
CASSLVARLLTDTQYF
>.|TRBV12-5|TRBJ2-3|.
TGTGCTAGTGGTTTGGCCCTCTTCCCAGATCAATTATATTTT
CASGLALFPDQLYF
>once|TRBV29-1|TRBJ1-1|.
TGCAGCGTTATCACACAGTCCGCGACTGAAGCTTTCTTT
CSVITQSATEAFF
>.|TRBV18|TRBJ1-1|TRBD1
TGTGCCAGTCGAGACAGGGGTGTTGAAGCTTTCTTT
CASRDRGVEAFF
>.|TRBV6-6|TRBJ2-3|TRBD1
TGTGCCAGCAGATCTACGGACAGGGTTGAAACGCAGTATTTT
CASRSTDRVETQYF
>.|TRBV19|TRBJ1-2|.
TGTGCCAGTAACCCCGGGAGGGGCAACTATGGCTACACCTTC
CASNPGRGNYGYTF
>.|TRBV6-5|TRBJ1-1|.
TGTGCCAGCAGTTACTCGAGTAACACTGAAGCTTTCTTT
CASSYSSNTEAFF
>once|TRBV7-2|TRBJ2-1|.
TGTGCCAGCAGCAACTCGGGACTTTTCTCCTACAATGAGCAGTTCTTC
CASSNSGLFSYNEQFF
>.|TRBV7-2|TRBJ1-3|.
TGTGCCAGCAGCCACCAGTTGCTGTCTGGAAACACCATATATTTT
CASSHQLLSGNTIYF
>.|TRBV28|TRBJ2-2|TRBD1
TGTGCCAGCACCTGGGACAGGGGCCCCGGGGAGCTGTTTTTT
CASTWDRGPGELFF
>.|TRBV5-5|TRBJ1-6|TRBD1
TGTGCCAGCAGCAAGACAGGGGTGGAATCACCCCTCCACTTT
CASSKTGVESPLHF
>.|TRBV4-1|TRBJ1-5|.
TGCGCCAGCAGCCAAGGTCTCAATCAGCCCCAGCATTTT
CASSQGLNQPQHF
>.|TRBV19|TRBJ1-5|TRBD1
TGTGCCAGTAGTAAATCGGGACAGGGGGGGGCAGTCGGGCATTTT
CASSKSGQGGAVGHF
>.|TRBV11-3|TRBJ2-5|.
TGTGCCAGCAGCCGGACTTACCAAGAGACCCAGTACTTC
CASSRTYQETQYF
>.|TRBV4-3|TRBJ2-2|.
TGCGCCAGCAGCCAAGATTATCTTAGCGGAGGCACCGGGGAGCTGTTTTTT
CASSQDYLSGGTGELFF
>.|TRBV12-5|TRBJ1-1|TRBD1
TGTGCTAGTGGTAAGGGACAGGGCTGGGGGAACACTGAAGCTTTCTTT
CASGKGQGWGNTEAFF
>once|TRBV6-5|TRBJ1-3|.
TGTGCCAGCATGTACTACTCTGGAAACACCATATATTTT
CASMYYSGNTIYF
>.|TRBV15|TRBJ1-5|.
TGTGCCACCAGCAGAGAATGGCAGGGTGGATGGGCCCAGCATTTT
CATSREWQGGWAQHF
>.|TRBV27|TRBJ1-5|TRBD1
TGTGCCAGCAGTTCGACAGGGGTACGAAGAATTGGCAATCAGCCCCAGCATTTT
CASSSTGVRRIGNQPQHF
>.|TRBV29-1|TRBJ2-6|TRBD1
TGCAGCGTACAGGGGGCGAGCTCTGGGGCCAACGTCCTGACTTTC
CSVQGASSGANVLTF
>few|TRBV23-1|TRBJ1-1|.
TGCGCCAGCAGTCAGAGACGCGGGGAGAAGAACACTGAAGCTTTCTTT
CASSQRRGEKNTEAFF
>.|TRBV28|TRBJ1-1|.
TGTGCCAGCAGTCGACAGGACACTGAAGCTTTCTTT
CASSRQDTEAFF
>.|TRBV7-2|TRBJ2-7|.
TGTGCCAGCAGCCTTTCACCTACCGAGCAGTACTTC
CASSLSPTEQYF
>.|TRBV9|TRBJ1-5|.
TGTGCCAGCAGCGCAGACGGAGGTGGCAATCAGCCCCAGCATTTT
CASSADGGGNQPQHF
>.|TRBV18|TRBJ1-1|TRBD1
TGTGCCAGCTCACCACGGAACAGGGGCGTTAAGAACACTGAAGCTTTCTTT
CASSPRNRGVKNTEAFF
>.|TRBV30|TRBJ1-4|.
TGTGCCCACCGTGGACTGCTCCATGAAAAACTGTTTTTT
CAHRGLLHEKLFF
>.|TRBV30|TRBJ2-5|TRBD2
TGTGCCTGGAGCGCCGGGACTAGCGGGAGATCGGAGACCCAGTACTTC
CAWSAGTSGRSETQYF
>.|TRBV29-1|TRBJ2-7|.
TGCAGCGGAAGGACGGGGACTTCCTACGAGCAGTACTTC
CSGRTGTSYEQYF
>.|TRBV2|TRBJ2-5|TRBD2
TGTGCCAGCAGTGGGACCCGGGAGGGGACCCAGTACTTC
CASSGTREGTQYF
>once|TRBV6-5|TRBJ2-1|TRBD2
TGTGCCAGCAGTTACTACCGGGAGGGCCGCAATGAGCAGTTCTTC
CASSYYREGRNEQFF
>.|TRBV19|TRBJ2-3|TRBD1
TGTGCCAGTAGTCCTCGGGACAGGGAAATCCTAGGGAGGGTTACAGATACGCAGTATTTT
CASSPRDREILGRVTDTQYF
>.|TRBV2|TRBJ2-2|TRBD1
TGTGCCAGCAGCGGACAGGGATCGAACACCGGGGAGCTGTTTTTT
CASSGQGSNTGELFF
>once|TRBV19|TRBJ1-1|.
TGTGCCAGTAGTAAGGGAGGGAGAGACACTGAAGCTTTCTTT
CASSKGGRDTEAFF
>.|TRBV9|TRBJ1-6|.
TGTGCCAGCAGCGTAGAGAGCGATTCACCCCTCCACTTT
CASSVESDSPLHF
>.|TRBV18|TRBJ2-7|TRBD1
TGTGCCAGCTCACCCGGACAGGGGAGGACCTACGAGCAGTACTTC
CASSPGQGRTYEQYF
>.|TRBV2|TRBJ2-1|TRBD2
TGTGCCAGCATAGGCCTAGCGGCTAACAATGAGCAGTTCTTC
CASIGLAANNEQFF
>once|TRBV11-2|TRBJ1-1|.
TGTGCCAGCAGCTTAGAACCGCTAACCCAAGCTTTCTTT
CASSLEPLTQAFF
>.|TRBV30|TRBJ1-2|.
TGTGCCTGGAGTTCAACAGGCGGCTATGGCTACACCTTC
CAWSSTGGYGYTF
>.|TRBV5-1|TRBJ1-1|TRBD1
TGCGCCAGCAGCTACGTGACAGGGGGTGTCACTGAAGCTTTCTTT
CASSYVTGGVTEAFF
>.|TRBV7-2|TRBJ2-2|TRBD2
TGTGCCAGCAGCTTAGAAGCGGGAGGAAGCACCGGGGAGCTGTTTTTT
CASSLEAGGSTGELFF
>.|TRBV19|TRBJ2-2|TRBD1
TGTGCCAGTAGTGGACAGGGAAACACCGGGGAGCTGTTTTTT
CASSGQGNTGELFF
>.|TRBV10-2|TRBJ2-1|TRBD2
TGCGCCTCACTAGCGGTAGGGCGACAGCAGTTCTTC
CASLAVGRQQFF
>.|TRBV14|TRBJ1-3|.
TGTGCCAGCAGCTTCTTAGGGACTCCCGCTGGAAACACCATATATTTT
CASSFLGTPAGNTIYF
>.|TRBV7-2|TRBJ1-5|TRBD1
TGTGCCAGCAGCCTGGGACAGGGTATAGGCCAGCCCCAGCATTTC
CASSLGQGIGQPQHF
>.|TRBV5-4|TRBJ2-3|TRBD2
TGTGCCAGCAGCCTCGGGGGGACTAGCACAGATACGCAGTATTTT
CASSLGGTSTDTQYF
>.|TRBV18|TRBJ1-3|.
TGTGCCAGCTCACCACTCAGGGATAAGGGAAACACCATATATTTT
CASSPLRDKGNTIYF
>few|TRBV7-2|TRBJ1-5|.
TGTGCCAGCAGCTTAGTTGGGGCCTATAATCAGCCCCAGCATTTT
CASSLVGAYNQPQHF
>.|TRBV7-2|TRBJ2-5|.
TGTGCCAGCAGTCCCCCGGGCCAAGAGACCCAGTACTTC
CASSPPGQETQYF
>once|TRBV5-4|TRBJ1-6|.
TGTGCCAGCAGCCCCTCTGTCTCCTATAATTCACCCCTCCACTTT
CASSPSVSYNSPLHF
>.|TRBV19|TRBJ1-2|TRBD1
TGTGCCAGTAGTCCCCCTCACAGGGGGCTGAGCTATGGCTACACCTTC
CASSPPHRGLSYGYTF
>.|TRBV18|TRBJ2-3|.
TGTGCCAGCTCACCACCGAGGCAGGGGGGTTCAACAGATACGCAGTATTTT
CASSPPRQGGSTDTQYF
>.|TRBV19|TRBJ1-5|.
TGTGCCAGTAGTATGATAAGGGACATGAGAAATCAGCCCCAGCATTTT
CASSMIRDMRNQPQHF
>.|TRBV10-1|TRBJ2-1|TRBD1
TGCGCCAGCAGAAAATTAGACAGGGGGAGGTCCTACAATGAGCAGTTCTTC
CASRKLDRGRSYNEQFF
>once|TRBV5-4|TRBJ1-4|.
TGTGCCAGCAGCGGACCCCAGGGAAACGAGGAAAAACTGTTTTTT
CASSGPQGNEEKLFF